This TCR beta chain was found in a study of human T cells and chemical hapten exposure. Indicated time point: pre-sensitization, week 0. Treatment meaning: therapeutic diphenylcyclopropenone sensitization with weekly scalp DPC. From the RACE reads, TCRdb called clonotypes with MiXCR, one entry per CDR3 protein. The sample carries 85,000 to 120,000 distinct CDR3 sequences, around 12% recorded once. This CDR3 is built from 14 residues. V trimming: 5 bases; J trimming: 4 bases; junction bases outside the gene matches: 6. The V gene's germline CDR1 is SQVTM and CDR2 ANQGSEA. The sequences come from whole blood, collected in connection with sensitization to the hapten diphenylcyclopropenone (DPC). The TCR comes from a woman in her fifties or sixties with alopecia areata. Some clones in this sample may be carry-over from other donors' samples. V is TRBV29-1 and J is TRBJ2-1, with 9 bases identical to TRBD2. The CDR3 loop is CSVFLAGSYNEQFF. The CDR3 region has the DNA TGCAGCGTTTTTCTAGCGGGGTCATACAATGAGCAGTTCTTC.